The rows below give T cell receptor beta chains drawn from one sample of a study of OX40 agonist ivuxolimab in advanced cancers. Profiled with immunoSEQ multiplex PCR; TCRdb holds only in-frame clones, not every one. This table holds 75,000 to 95,000 clones, more than 75% found once. Sequenced material: CD4+ or CD8+ T cells sorted from blood, taken in a trial of the OX40 agonist ivuxolimab. All receptors derive from an adult with an advanced solid tumor such as melanoma, head and neck, liver or kidney cancer. Both conserved end residues are trimmed from each CDR3.

>TRBV7-2|TRBJ2-2
ASSFASGSSGELF
>TRBV5-4|TRBJ2-5
ASSLRQGVLETQY
>TRBV27|TRBJ1-1
ASKTGGWDTEAF
>TRBV10-1|TRBJ1-1
ASSGRRNTEAF
>TRBV19|TRBJ2-1
ASSIDLGTSGVSYNEQF
>TRBV28|TRBJ1-5
ASRPGGDSNQPQH
>TRBV28|TRBJ1-2
ASSPEDRGVRGYT
>TRBV7-3|TRBJ2-1
ASSSATPRRDEQF
>TRBV5-1|TRBJ1-1
ASSLATGPGTEAF
>TRBV11-3|TRBJ2-3
ASSLETTDTQY
>TRBV11-3|TRBJ2-1
ASSLEYGYEQF
>TRBV7-2|TRBJ2-5
ASSMNGYQETQY
>TRBV19|TRBJ2-3
ASSRGKRGSTDTQY
>TRBV11-1|TRBJ2-7
ASSLGSGSYEQY
>TRBV5-1|TRBJ2-2
ASSSRLAGVTGELF
>TRBV7-2|TRBJ1-3
ASSKHPTPGNTIY
>TRBV7-2|TRBJ1-2
ASSFPGYGYT
>TRBV27|TRBJ1-2
ASSSWGSTNYGYT
>TRBV28|TRBJ1-4
ASSTQGDPHEKLF
>TRBV5-6|TRBJ2-3
ASSFNTGWDTQY